This T cell receptor beta chain was identified during a study of OX40 agonist ivuxolimab in advanced cancers. Notes on the research overall: Ivuxolimab, which targeted the costimulatory receptor OX40 (CD134), was an agonistic, fully human IgG2 monoclonal antibody. Of the approximately 53 patients in dose escalation, about 20 had hepatocellular carcinoma, about 15 had melanoma, 9 had renal cell carcinoma and 9 had head and neck cancer. Partial responses were achieved by three dose-escalation patients, of whom one had hepatocellular carcinoma and two had cutaneous melanoma. Intravenous ivuxolimab was administered to patients every 2 weeks at six dose levels: 0.01, 0.1, 0.3, 1.5, 3 and 10 mg/kg. The point of sequencing TCRbeta in the periphery was to test whether ivuxolimab changed TCR sequence diversity and drove clonal T-cell expansion. The paper covers the monotherapy dose-escalation part of the phase I ivuxolimab trial, which included N of about 50 patients. The dose-escalation cohort was 82.7% male with a mean age of about 65 years, ranging from 23 to 79. Prior anti-PD-1, anti-PD-L1 or anti-CTLA-4 therapy was permitted, and checkpoint inhibitors had been received by about 36% of dose-escalation patients. Study-level results and caveats: Clonal expansion of both CD4+ and CD8+ blood T cells was observed from baseline to week 6 at doses 0.1 to 3.0 mg/kg. After ivuxolimab, CD8+ T cells had more expanded clones than CD4+ T cells on average. Low levels of normalized T-cell clonal expansion were also seen in some patients who did not respond. In the 0.1-3.0 mg/kg groups, partial responders had among the lowest normalized peripheral clonal expansion, particularly in CD8+ T cells. The antigen specificity of the clonally expanded peripheral T cells was not determined.

V is reduced by 0 bases and J by 5 bases, leaving a spacing of 19 bases between them. The CDR1 and CDR2 encoded by the germline V gene are MNHNS and SASEGT. The CDR3 numbers 18 residues from cysteine through phenylalanine. Solely the CDR3 DNA is kept, with 54 bases framed from the first base. Patients with a history of autoimmune disease or receiving systemic immunosuppression were excluded from the trial. Peripheral blood for TCR sequencing was drawn from every dose cohort at baseline, at cycle 4 day 1 and at cycle 7 day 1. Samples were obtained from an open-label, multicenter, first-in-human phase I dose-escalation trial of ivuxolimab. Adults with locally advanced or metastatic melanoma, renal cell carcinoma, hepatocellular carcinoma or head and neck squamous cell carcinoma were enrolled in the trial. Before TCR sequencing, CD4+ T cells and CD8+ T cells from peripheral blood were sorted into separate populations.

For sequencing of the TCRbeta CDR3 region, genomic DNA was extracted from the sorted cells. The immunoSEQ Assay was used to sequence the TCRbeta CDR3 regions. TCRdb took over this immuneACCESS table, retaining in-frame rearrangements with V and J assigned. Such tables are incomplete; in checked studies, under half of the missing clones stem from an unresolved V gene, and the remainder is unexplained. This sample has about 50,000 clones in its table, and approximately 89% of those were observed once. Of the sample, more than 5% is held by the ten largest clones. This clone was detected only a few times. This clone's antigen is unknown. No much larger clonotype is one base removed from it; base qualities were not supplied.

The V gene is TRBV6-1 and the J gene is TRBJ1-4; the D gene is unclear. The sequence was obtained from an adult with an advanced solid tumor such as melanoma, head and neck, liver or kidney cancer. Sample: CD4+ or CD8+ T cells sorted from blood, taken in a trial of the OX40 agonist ivuxolimab. The DNA sequence is given as TGTGCCAGCAGTGAAGCCGTGCCGAACCGATTCCTAAATGAAAAACTGTTTTTT. The encoded protein is CASSEAVPNRFLNEKLFF.